This TCR beta chain was observed in a study of monozygotic twins with inflammatory bowel disease. Germline V gives CDR1 SGDLS, CDR2 YYNGEE. This CDR3 spans 15 amino acids. From the 5' RACE reads, TCRdb lists one entry per CDR3 protein and no DNA. Recorded here are over 110,000 distinct CDR3 sequences; the top ten clones represent 2% to 2.5%. This rearrangement joins TRBV9 to TRBJ2-5; TCRdb lists TRBD1, though no DNA is available to test this call. The sequenced sample consisted of blood. This receptor was obtained from a human donor with ulcerative colitis or Crohn's disease, or a healthy co-twin of an affected twin (not recorded which). CDR3 sequence: CASSGGTAYQETQYF.